This TCR beta chain is drawn from a study of early T cells in non-severe SARS-CoV-2 infection. Study background: Bulk RNA isolated from unsorted whole blood underwent sequencing; chains were not paired. Study-wide results and limits: CD4 and private specificities were missed by VDJdb matching, which favored anti-spike CD8 responses.

This CDR3 contains 13 residues. Trimming cost V 1 base and J 8 bases, with 9 bases left between them. Germline values: CDR1 SGHVS, CDR2 FQNEAQ. Many counts were recorded for this clonotype. Its antigen is still unknown. cDNA molecules, individually, were tagged with unique molecular identifiers. Each CDR3 protein gets one entry after TCRdb re-called the 5' RACE reads with MiXCR. The table has about 61,000 distinct CDR3 sequences, 10% to 13% seen once. This TCR derives from an adult who was a healthcare worker with PCR-confirmed SARS-CoV-2 infection or an uninfected control (not recorded which). The J gene is TRBJ2-1, the V gene TRBV7-8, with D possibly matching TRBD2 (6 bases). The sequenced sample was whole blood. The CDR3, as DNA: TGTGCCAGCAGCTTAGGGGGGGAGGATGAGCAGTTCTTC. This gives the protein CASSLGGEDEQFF.